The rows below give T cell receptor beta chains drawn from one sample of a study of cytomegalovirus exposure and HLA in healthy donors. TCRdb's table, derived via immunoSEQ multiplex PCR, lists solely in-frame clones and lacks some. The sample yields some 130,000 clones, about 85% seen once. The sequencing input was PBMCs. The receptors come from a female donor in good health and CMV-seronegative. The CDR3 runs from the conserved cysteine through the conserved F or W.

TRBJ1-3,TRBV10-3,CAIRPGTASGNTIYF
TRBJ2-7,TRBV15,CATSPQPAGGMRDEQYF
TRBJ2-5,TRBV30,CACRAGILGETQYF
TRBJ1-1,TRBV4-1,CASSRLRQPMNTEAFF
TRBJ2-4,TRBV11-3,CASSSLTSGTAKNIQYF
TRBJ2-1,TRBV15,CATSRVRGGGYNEQFF
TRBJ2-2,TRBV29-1,CSVATSTWTGELFF
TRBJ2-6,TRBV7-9,CASSFPTGSPGANVLTF
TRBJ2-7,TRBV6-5,CASTEEAFGGEQYF
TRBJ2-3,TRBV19,CASSMASGTDTQYF
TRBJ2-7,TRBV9,CASSVVQGLYEQYF
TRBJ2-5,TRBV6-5,CASSYSGLRRGETQYF
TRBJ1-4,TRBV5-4,CASSKGEKLFF
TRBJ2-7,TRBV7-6,CASSLATSYEQYF
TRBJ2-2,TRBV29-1,CSVLDRENTGELFF
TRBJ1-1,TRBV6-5,CASSYSETGPRGAFF
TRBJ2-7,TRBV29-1,CSVSGGLTYEQYF
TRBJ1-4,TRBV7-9,CASSLSIAQTDKLFF
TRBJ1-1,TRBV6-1,CASSGQGNTEAFF
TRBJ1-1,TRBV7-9,CASSLVQGKGEAFF
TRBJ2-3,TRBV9,CASSATQGARGDTQYF
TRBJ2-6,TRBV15,CATSRGDYSGANVLTF
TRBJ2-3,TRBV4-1,CASRERASTDTQYF
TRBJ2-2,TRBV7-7,CASSPRTGRNTGELFF
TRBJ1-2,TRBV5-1,CASSSSGGYGYTF
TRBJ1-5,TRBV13,CASSRSGTGGQPQHF
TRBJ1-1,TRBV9,CASSVAYQGEAFF
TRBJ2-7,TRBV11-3,CASSLGRGRTYEQYF
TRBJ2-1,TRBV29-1,CSGRGVPSYNEQFF
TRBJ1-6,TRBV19,CASSIDGAPLHF
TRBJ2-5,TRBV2,CASSGTSGGAGETQYF
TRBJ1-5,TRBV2,CASRGGQGADQPQHF
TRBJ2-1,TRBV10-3,CAISERDNEQFF
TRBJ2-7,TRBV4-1,CASSQTTSYEQYF
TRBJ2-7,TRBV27,CASSFPRYEQYF
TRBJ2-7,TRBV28,CASSFPRVTGGAEQYF
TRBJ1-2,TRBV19,CATSGTGHYGYTF
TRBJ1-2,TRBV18,CASSPSGFDGYTF
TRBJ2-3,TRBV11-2,CASSSRTSGYTDTQYF
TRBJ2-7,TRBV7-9,CASSWDRLVGTYEQYF
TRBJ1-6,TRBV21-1,CASSKERDNSPLHF
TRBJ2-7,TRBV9,CASSGTTSGGEQYF